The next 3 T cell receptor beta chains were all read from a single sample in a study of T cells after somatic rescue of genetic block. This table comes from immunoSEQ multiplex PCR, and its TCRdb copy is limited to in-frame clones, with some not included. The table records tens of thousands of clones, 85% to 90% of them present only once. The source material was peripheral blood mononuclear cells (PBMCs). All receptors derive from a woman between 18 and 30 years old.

This CDR3 is CASSWTWSQITPYEQYF. The DNA of the CDR3 is TGTGCCAGCAGCTGGACTTGGTCCCAGATAACTCCCTACGAGCAGTACTTC. The V and J genes are TRBV7-2 and TRBJ2-7; a possible D gene is TRBD2 (5 bases). The CDR3 covers 17 residues. The germline CDR1 and CDR2 sequences are SGHTA and FQGNSA. Trimming removed 4 bases from V and 2 bases from J, with 21 bases in between.

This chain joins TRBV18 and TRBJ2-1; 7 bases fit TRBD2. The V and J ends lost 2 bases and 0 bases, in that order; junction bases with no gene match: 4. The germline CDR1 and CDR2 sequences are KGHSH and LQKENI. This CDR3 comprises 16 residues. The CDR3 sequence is CASSPVGGSSYNEQFF. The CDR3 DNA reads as TGTGCCAGCTCACCAGTTGGCGGGAGCTCCTACAATGAGCAGTTCTTC.

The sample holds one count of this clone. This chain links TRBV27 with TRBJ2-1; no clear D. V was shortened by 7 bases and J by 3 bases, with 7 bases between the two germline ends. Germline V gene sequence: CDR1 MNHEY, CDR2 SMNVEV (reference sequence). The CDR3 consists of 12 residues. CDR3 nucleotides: TGTGCCAGCACCACCAACTACAATGAGCAGTTCTTC. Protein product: CASTTNYNEQFF.